This T cell receptor (beta chain) was found in a study of spatial heterogeneity in lung cancer. V lost 0 bases and J 6 bases, leaving 12 bases between the germline ends. CDR1 is DFQATT and CDR2 is SNEGSKA in the germline V gene (reference sequence). The CDR3 is made up of 14 amino acids. TCRdb ran MiXCR on the 5' RACE reads and lists one entry per CDR3 protein. Of about 90,000 distinct CDR3 sequences in the sample, around 10% were seen once. Time point defined: sample taken at primary tumor resection. No cells were sorted before sequencing. The whole RNA sequenced was extracted from tumor, nontumor lung or frozen PBMC.

This TCR was sampled from a male donor with early-stage non-small cell lung cancer. This chain links TRBV20-1 with TRBJ2-4; D is ambiguous. Sequencing was performed on PBMCs, taken at surgery. In DNA form, the CDR3 reads TGCAGTGCTAGAGATTGGGGTCCTGGAAACATTCAGTACTTC. As protein: CSARDWGPGNIQYF.